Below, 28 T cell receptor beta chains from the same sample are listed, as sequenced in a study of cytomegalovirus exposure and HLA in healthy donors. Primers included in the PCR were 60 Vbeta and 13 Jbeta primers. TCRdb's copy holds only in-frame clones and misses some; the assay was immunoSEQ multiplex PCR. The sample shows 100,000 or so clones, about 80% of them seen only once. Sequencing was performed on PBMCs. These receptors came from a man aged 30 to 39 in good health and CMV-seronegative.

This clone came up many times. The CDR3 DNA sequence: TGTGCCAGCAGTAGGCCCACGCAGGGGGCGATTAGTGAAGGGCAGTTCTTC. As protein: CASSRPTQGAISEGQFF. The V call is TRBV4-2, the J call TRBJ2-1; 8 nucleotides match TRBD1. The CDR3 runs to 17 residues. The ends lost 6 bases at V and 12 bases at J; junction bases unmatched: 22. Germline V gives CDR1 LGHNA, CDR2 YNFKEQ.

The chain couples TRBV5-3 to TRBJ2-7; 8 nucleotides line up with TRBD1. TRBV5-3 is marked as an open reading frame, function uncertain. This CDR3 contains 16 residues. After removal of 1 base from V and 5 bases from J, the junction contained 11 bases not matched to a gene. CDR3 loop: CARSLNPRQGANEQYF. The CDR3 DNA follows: TGTGCCAGAAGCTTGAATCCCCGGCAGGGGGCCAACGAGCAGTACTTC.

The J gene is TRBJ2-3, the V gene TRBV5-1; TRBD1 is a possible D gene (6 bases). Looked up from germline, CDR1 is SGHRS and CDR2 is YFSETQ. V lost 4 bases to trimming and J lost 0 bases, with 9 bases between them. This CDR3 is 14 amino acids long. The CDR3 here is CASSQGQSTDTQYF. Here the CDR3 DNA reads TGCGCCAGCAGCCAAGGACAGAGCACAGATACGCAGTATTTT.

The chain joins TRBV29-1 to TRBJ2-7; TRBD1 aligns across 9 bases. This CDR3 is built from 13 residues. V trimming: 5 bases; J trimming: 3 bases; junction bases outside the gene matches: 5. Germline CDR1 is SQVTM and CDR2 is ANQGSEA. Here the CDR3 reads CSVRGTGLYEQYF. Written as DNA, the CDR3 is TGCAGCGTTAGGGGGACAGGGCTCTACGAGCAGTACTTC.

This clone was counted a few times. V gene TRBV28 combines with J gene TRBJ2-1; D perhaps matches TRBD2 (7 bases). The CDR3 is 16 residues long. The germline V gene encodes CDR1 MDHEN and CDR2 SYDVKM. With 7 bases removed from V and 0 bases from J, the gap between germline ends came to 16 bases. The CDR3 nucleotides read TGTGCCAGCATTCCGGGGGGAGGGGGCTCCTACAATGAGCAGTTCTTC. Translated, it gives CASIPGGGGSYNEQFF. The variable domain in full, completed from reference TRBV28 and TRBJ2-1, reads DVKVTQSSRYLVKRTGEKVFLECVQDMDHENMFWYRQDPGLGLRLIYFSYDVKMKEKGDIPEGYSVSREKKERFSLILESASTNQTSMYLCASIPGGGGSYNEQFFGPGTRLTVL.

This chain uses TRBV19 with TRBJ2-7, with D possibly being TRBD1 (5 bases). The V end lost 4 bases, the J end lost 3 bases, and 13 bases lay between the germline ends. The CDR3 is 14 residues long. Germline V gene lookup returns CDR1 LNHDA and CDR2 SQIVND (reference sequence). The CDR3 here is CASSKQGSGYEQYF. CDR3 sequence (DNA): TGTGCCAGTAGTAAGCAGGGTAGTGGCTACGAGCAGTACTTC.

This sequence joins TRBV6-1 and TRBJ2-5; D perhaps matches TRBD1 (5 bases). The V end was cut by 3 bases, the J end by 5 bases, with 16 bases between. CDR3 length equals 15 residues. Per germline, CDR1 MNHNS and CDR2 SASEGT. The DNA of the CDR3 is TGTGCCAGCAGTGACCCAGACAGAAAGGAGGAGACCCAGTACTTC. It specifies CASSDPDRKEETQYF.

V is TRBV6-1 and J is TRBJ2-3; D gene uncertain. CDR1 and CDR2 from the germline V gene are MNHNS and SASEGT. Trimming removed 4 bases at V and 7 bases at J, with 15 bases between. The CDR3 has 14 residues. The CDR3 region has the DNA TGTGCCAGCAGTGCCACGATGAGCACTAATACGCAGTATTTT. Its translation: CASSATMSTNTQYF.

The CDR3 region has the DNA TGTGCCAGCAGCTCCCCGGACAGGGGGCTTTACGAGCAGTACTTC. The encoded protein is CASSSPDRGLYEQYF. This chain joins TRBV5-6 and TRBJ2-7, with 11 bases matching TRBD1. Germline CDR1 and CDR2: SGHDT and YYEEEE. V lost 3 bases, J lost 4 bases, and 6 bases stayed unmatched. This CDR3 is built from 15 residues.

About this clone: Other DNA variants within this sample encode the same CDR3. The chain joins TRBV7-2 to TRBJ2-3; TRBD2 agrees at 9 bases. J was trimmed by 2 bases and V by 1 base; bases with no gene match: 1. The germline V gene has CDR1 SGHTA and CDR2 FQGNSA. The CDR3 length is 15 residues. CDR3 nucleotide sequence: TGTGCCAGCAGCTTAGGACTAGCGGTCACAGATACGCAGTATTTT. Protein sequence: CASSLGLAVTDTQYF.

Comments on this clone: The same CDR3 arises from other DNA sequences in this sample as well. The CDR3 protein is CASSFSQGATNEKLFF. The CDR3 DNA reads TGTGCCAGCAGCTTCTCACAGGGGGCGACTAATGAAAAACTGTTTTTT. This chain joins TRBV13 and TRBJ1-4; 9 nucleotides match TRBD1. CDR1 is PRHDT, CDR2 FYEKMQ, per germline (reference sequence). V lost 3 bases, J lost 2 bases, and 4 bases stayed unmatched. The CDR3 contains 16 residues. The full variable domain, in which reference TRBV13 and TRBJ1-4 provide the parts outside the CDR3, is AAGVIQSPRHLIKEKRETATLKCYPIPRHDTVYWYQQGPGQDPQFLISFYEKMQSDKGSIPDRFSAQQFSDYHSELNMSSLELGDSALYFCASSFSQGATNEKLFFGSGTQLSVL.

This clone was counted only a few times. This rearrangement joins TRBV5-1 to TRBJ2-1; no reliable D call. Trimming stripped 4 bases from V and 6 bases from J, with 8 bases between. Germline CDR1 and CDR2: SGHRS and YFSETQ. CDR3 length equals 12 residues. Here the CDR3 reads CASSPPGNEQFF. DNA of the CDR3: TGCGCCAGCAGCCCCCCAGGCAATGAGCAGTTCTTC.

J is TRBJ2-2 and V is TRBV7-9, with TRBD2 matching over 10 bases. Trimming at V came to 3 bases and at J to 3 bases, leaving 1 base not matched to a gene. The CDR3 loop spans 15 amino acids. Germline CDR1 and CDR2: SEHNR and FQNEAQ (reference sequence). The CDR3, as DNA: TGTGCCAGCAGCTTTGGACTAGCGGACACCGGGGAGCTGTTTTTT. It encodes CASSFGLADTGELFF.

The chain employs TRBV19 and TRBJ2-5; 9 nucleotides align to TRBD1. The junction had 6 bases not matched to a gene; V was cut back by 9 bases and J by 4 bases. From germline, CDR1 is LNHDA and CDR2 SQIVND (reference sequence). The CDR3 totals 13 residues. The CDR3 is CASRQGGGETQYF. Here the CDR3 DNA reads TGTGCCAGCAGACAGGGGGGGGGAGAGACCCAGTACTTC.

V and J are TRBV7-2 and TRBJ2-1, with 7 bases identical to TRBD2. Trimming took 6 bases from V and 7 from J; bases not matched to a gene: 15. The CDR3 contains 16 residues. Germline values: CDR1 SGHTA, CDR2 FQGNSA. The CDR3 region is CASSSYPSGIWNEQFF. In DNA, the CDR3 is TGTGCCAGCAGTTCATACCCCAGCGGGATTTGGAATGAGCAGTTCTTC.

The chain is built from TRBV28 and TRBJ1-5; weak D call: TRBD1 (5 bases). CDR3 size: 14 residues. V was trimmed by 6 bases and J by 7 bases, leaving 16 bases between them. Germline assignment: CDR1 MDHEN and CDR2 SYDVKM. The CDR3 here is CASSTRGGGQPQHF. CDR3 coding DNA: TGTGCCAGCAGCACCCGGGGGGGTGGGCAGCCCCAGCATTTT.

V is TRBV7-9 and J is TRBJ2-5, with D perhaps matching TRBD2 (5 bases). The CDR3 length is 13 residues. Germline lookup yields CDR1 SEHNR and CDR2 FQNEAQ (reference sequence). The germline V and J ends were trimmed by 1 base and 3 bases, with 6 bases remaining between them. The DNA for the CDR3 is TGTGCCAGCAGCTTAGAGGAGGAAGAGACCCAGTACTTC. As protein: CASSLEEEETQYF.

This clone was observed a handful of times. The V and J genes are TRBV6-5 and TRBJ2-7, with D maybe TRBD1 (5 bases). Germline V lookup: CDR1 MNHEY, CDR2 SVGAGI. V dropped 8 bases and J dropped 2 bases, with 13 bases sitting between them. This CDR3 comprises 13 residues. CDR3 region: CASRMDMTYEQYF. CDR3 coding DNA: TGTGCCAGCCGCATGGACATGACCTACGAGCAGTACTTC.

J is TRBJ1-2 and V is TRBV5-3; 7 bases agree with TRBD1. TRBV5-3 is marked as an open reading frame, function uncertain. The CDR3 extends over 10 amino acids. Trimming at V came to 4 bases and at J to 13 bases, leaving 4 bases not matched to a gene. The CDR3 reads CARSIGQVTF. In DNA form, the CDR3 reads TGTGCCAGAAGCATCGGACAGGTCACCTTC.

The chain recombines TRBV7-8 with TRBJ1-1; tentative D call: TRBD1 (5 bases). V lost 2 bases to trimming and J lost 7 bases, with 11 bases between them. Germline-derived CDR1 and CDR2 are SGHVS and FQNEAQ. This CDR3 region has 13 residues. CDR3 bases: TGTGCCAGCAGCTTAAAGGAAGGGGTTGAAGCTTTCTTT. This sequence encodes CASSLKEGVEAFF.

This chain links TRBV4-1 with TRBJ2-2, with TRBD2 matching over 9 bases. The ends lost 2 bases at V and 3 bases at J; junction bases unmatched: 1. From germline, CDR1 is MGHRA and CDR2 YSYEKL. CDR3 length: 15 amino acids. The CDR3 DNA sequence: TGCGCCAGCAGCCAATTAGCGGGAGACACCGGGGAGCTGTTTTTT. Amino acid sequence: CASSQLAGDTGELFF.

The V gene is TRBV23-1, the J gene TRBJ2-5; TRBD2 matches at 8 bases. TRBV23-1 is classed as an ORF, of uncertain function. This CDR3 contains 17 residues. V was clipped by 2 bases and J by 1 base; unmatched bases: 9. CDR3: CASSQGLQRGPQETQYF. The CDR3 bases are TGCGCCAGCAGTCAAGGGCTCCAGCGGGGGCCCCAAGAGACCCAGTACTTC.

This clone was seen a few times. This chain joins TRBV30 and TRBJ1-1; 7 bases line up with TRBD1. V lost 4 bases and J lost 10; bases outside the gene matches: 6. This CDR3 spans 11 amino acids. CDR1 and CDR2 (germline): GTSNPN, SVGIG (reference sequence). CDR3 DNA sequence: TGTGCCTGGAAATGGACAGGTCTAGCTTTCTTT. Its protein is CAWKWTGLAFF.

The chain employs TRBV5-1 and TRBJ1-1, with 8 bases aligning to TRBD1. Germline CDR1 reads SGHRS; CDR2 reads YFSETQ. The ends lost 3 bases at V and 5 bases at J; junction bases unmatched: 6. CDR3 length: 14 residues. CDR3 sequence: CASSSGTGGTEAFF. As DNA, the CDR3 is TGCGCCAGCAGCTCCGGGACAGGCGGGACTGAAGCTTTCTTT.

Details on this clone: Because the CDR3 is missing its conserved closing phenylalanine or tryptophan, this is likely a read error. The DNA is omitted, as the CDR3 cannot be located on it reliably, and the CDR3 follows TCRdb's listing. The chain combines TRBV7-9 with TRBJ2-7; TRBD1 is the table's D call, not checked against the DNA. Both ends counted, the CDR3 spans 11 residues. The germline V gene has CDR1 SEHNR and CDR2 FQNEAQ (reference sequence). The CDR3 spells CASSPGQGLFL.

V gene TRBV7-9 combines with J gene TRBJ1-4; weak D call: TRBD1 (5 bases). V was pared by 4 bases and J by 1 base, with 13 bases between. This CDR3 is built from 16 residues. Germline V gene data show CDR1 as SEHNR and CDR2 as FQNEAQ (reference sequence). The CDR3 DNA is TGTGCCAGCAGCTCCGACAGAAGGGGAACTAATGAAAAACTGTTTTTT. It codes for CASSSDRRGTNEKLFF. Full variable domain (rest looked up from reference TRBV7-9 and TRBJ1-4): DTGVSQNPRHKITKRGQNVTFRCDPISEHNRLYWYRQTLGQGPEFLTYFQNEAQLEKSRLLSDRFSAERPKGSFSTLEIQRTEQGDSAMYLCASSSDRRGTNEKLFFGSGTQLSVL.

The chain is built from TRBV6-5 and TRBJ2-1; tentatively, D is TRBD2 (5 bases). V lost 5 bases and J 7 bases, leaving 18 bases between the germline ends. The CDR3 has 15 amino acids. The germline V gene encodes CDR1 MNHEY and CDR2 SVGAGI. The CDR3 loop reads CASSKPMGSGNEQFF. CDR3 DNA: TGTGCCAGCAGTAAACCCATGGGGAGTGGAAATGAGCAGTTCTTC.

CDR3 nucleotides: TGTGCCAGCAGCCCCCCGTCAGCGGGATTTGAGCAGTTCTTC. Its protein product is CASSPPSAGFEQFF. The chain employs TRBV7-9 and TRBJ2-1; TRBD2 matches 7 bases. Germline CDR1 and CDR2: SEHNR and FQNEAQ (reference sequence). V shed 5 bases and J 9 bases; nucleotides not matched to a gene: 10. This CDR3 is 14 amino acids long.